One and the same sample provided the 18 T cell receptor beta chains below, sequenced in a study of CD8 T cells in ankylosing spondylitis. MiXCR, run by TCRdb on the 5' RACE reads, gives a single entry per CDR3 protein. The table includes 250,000 or so distinct CDR3 sequences, 15% to 20% detected once. The sample taken for sequencing was blood, either unsorted or a sorted T cell fraction (not recorded which). The receptors come from a male donor with ankylosing spondylitis or in good health (not recorded which).

The genes are TRBV27 and TRBJ2-5, with 9 bases fitting TRBD2. The CDR3 has 16 residues. Germline CDR1 is MNHEY and CDR2 is SMNVEV (reference sequence). J lost 4 bases, V lost 3 bases, and 9 bases had no gene match. The CDR3 here is CASSLLAGGPRETQYF. CDR3 in DNA: TGTGCCAGCAGTTTGCTGGCGGGAGGGCCTCGAGAGACCCAGTACTTC.

The sample holds a few counts of this clonotype. The V gene is TRBV7-2, the J gene TRBJ2-7; D is perhaps TRBD1 or TRBD2 (5 bases each). The germline V and J ends were trimmed by 4 bases and 2 bases, with 21 bases remaining between them. The CDR3 is made up of 17 amino acids. Germline assignment: CDR1 SGHTA and CDR2 FQGNSA. This chain's CDR3 is CASSSILGGPPTYEQYF. The CDR3 nucleotides read TGTGCCAGCAGCTCCATACTTGGGGGACCGCCGACCTACGAGCAGTACTTC. Looking up the rest from reference TRBV7-2 and TRBJ2-7 gives the full variable domain: GAGVSQSPSNKVTEKGKDVELRCDPISGHTALYWYRQSLGQGLEFLIYFQGNSAPDKSGLPSDRFSAERTGGSVSTLTIQRTQQEDSAVYLCASSSILGGPPTYEQYFGPGTRLTVT.

The genes are TRBV6-2 or TRBV6-3 and TRBJ2-1; 7 nucleotides line up with TRBD2. This CDR3 is 15 amino acids long. Germline-derived CDR1 and CDR2 are MNHEY and SVGEGT. V was pared by 5 bases and J by 2 bases, with 6 bases of the junction left unmatched. The CDR3 DNA follows: TGTGCCAGCAGTGCACTAGCGCGGACCTACAATGAGCAGTTCTTC. It encodes CASSALARTYNEQFF.

V and J are TRBV4-3 and TRBJ2-3, with no clear D. Germline values: CDR1 LGHNA, CDR2 YSLEER. CDR3 length: 13 amino acids. Trimming cost V 1 base and J 6 bases, with 8 bases left between them. As DNA, the CDR3 is TGCGCCAGCAGCCAAGGCGGCTGGGATACGCAGTATTTT. Translated, it gives CASSQGGWDTQYF.

For this clonotype: Mismatch with germline at one junction end may stem from a read error. The chain joins TRBV6-5 to TRBJ2-5, with 7 nucleotides matching TRBD2. CDR3 length: 15 amino acids. Germline V CDR1 and CDR2: MNHEY, SVGAGI. The CDR3 here is CACSYSGNTGETQYF. CDR3 sequence (DNA): TGTGCCTGCAGTTACAGCGGGAACACAGGAGAGACCCAGTACTTC.

This clonotype was detected ten times or more. The rearrangement joins TRBV29-1 to TRBJ2-5; no clear D. Per the germline V gene, CDR1 is SQVTM and CDR2 is ANQGSEA. Trimming removed 0 bases at V and 1 base at J, with 9 bases between. The CDR3 is 14 amino acids. DNA for the CDR3: TGCAGCGTTGAAGAAGGTGGCAGCCAAGAGACCCAGTACTTC. Amino acid sequence: CSVEEGGSQETQYF.

The chain is built from TRBV9 and TRBJ2-7, with D perhaps TRBD1 (5 bases). The ends were cut back, 0 bases at V and 2 bases at J, with 12 bases in the middle. Per germline, CDR1 SGDLS and CDR2 YYNGEE. The CDR3 spans 15 residues. The CDR3 DNA follows: TGTGCCAGCAGCGTAGCGTCAGGACAAACCTACGAGCAGTACTTC. Its protein is CASSVASGQTYEQYF.

This clonotype was counted once. V and J are TRBV5-1 and TRBJ2-7; 8 bases are shared with TRBD2. The length of the CDR3 is 16 residues. Trimming took 0 bases from V and 2 from J; bases not matched to a gene: 7. Germline V CDR1 and CDR2: SGHRS, YFSETQ. The CDR3 coding sequence is TGCGCCAGCAGCTTGGGGATGGCGGGACTAGCCTACGAGCAGTACTTC. The encoded protein is CASSLGMAGLAYEQYF.

The chain joins TRBV4-3 to TRBJ1-4; D remains unclear. This CDR3 is 15 amino acids long. Germline V gene data show CDR1 as LGHNA and CDR2 as YSLEER. The V end lost 1 base, the J end lost 0 bases, and 6 bases lay between the germline ends. CDR3 amino acids: CASSQGPATNEKLFF. DNA of the CDR3: TGCGCCAGCAGCCAAGGGCCGGCAACTAATGAAAAACTGTTTTTT.

This chain connects TRBV5-1 to TRBJ2-3; 7 bases line up with TRBD2. The CDR3 spans 16 residues. Germline V gene lookup returns CDR1 SGHRS and CDR2 YFSETQ. The junction had 8 bases not matched to a gene; V was cut back by 0 bases and J by 4 bases. CDR3 region: CASSLEGGSPPDTQYF. In DNA form, the CDR3 reads TGCGCCAGCAGCTTGGAGGGCGGGAGTCCCCCAGATACGCAGTATTTT.

This clonotype has a handful of counts. The genes are TRBV9 and TRBJ2-1, with 12 bases aligning to TRBD2. CDR3 length: 16 amino acids. Germline V gene lookup returns CDR1 SGDLS and CDR2 YYNGEE. Trimming at V came to 0 bases and at J to 6 bases, leaving 4 bases not matched to a gene. The CDR3 DNA sequence: TGTGCCAGCAGCGTAGGCGGGGGACTAGCGGGCAATGAGCAGTTCTTC. Protein sequence: CASSVGGGLAGNEQFF.

This clonotype occurred many times. The chain has TRBV27 and TRBJ2-7, with TRBD2 as a possible D gene (5 bases). CDR1 and CDR2 (germline): MNHEY, SMNVEV (reference sequence). The CDR3 is made up of 12 amino acids. Trimming removed 8 bases from V and 3 bases from J, with 11 bases in between. CDR3: CASLGSNYEQYF. CDR3 sequence (DNA): TGTGCCAGCCTAGGGAGCAACTACGAGCAGTACTTC.

This clonotype was seen ten or more times. V is TRBV27 and J is TRBJ2-3; perhaps TRBD2 as D (5 bases). The CDR3 totals 15 residues. From germline, CDR1 is MNHEY and CDR2 SMNVEV (reference sequence). The germline V and J ends were trimmed by 2 bases and 1 base, with 10 bases remaining between them. The DNA of the CDR3 is TGTGCCAGCAGTTTACTAGCCTTCGGCACAGATACGCAGTATTTT. Translating gives CASSLLAFGTDTQYF.

The rearrangement links TRBV6-6 to TRBJ2-3; TRBD1 matches 7 bases. With 6 bases clipped from V and 4 bases from J, the junction kept 4 bases outside the gene matches. The germline V gene encodes CDR1 MNHNY and CDR2 SVGAGI (reference sequence). The CDR3 runs 13 residues. The CDR3 DNA reads TGTGCCAGCAGCCACAGGGGAGCAGATACGCAGTATTTT. It codes for CASSHRGADTQYF.

This clonotype came up a few times. The chain has TRBV4-1 and TRBJ1-1, with a possible D match to TRBD1 (6 bases). CDR1 is MGHRA, CDR2 YSYEKL, per germline. The CDR3 has 16 residues. V lost 0 bases and J lost 1, with 12 bases in between. Written as DNA, the CDR3 is TGCGCCAGCAGCCAAGAGCCAGGGGTCCCGAACACTGAAGCTTTCTTT. Protein sequence: CASSQEPGVPNTEAFF.

This clonotype was counted ten times or more. The V and J genes are TRBV7-9 and TRBJ2-1; the D gene is possibly TRBD2 (5 bases). Germline V gene lookup returns CDR1 SEHNR and CDR2 FQNEAQ (reference sequence). The CDR3 is 14 residues long. Between the trimmed V and J ends, which lost 6 bases and 5 bases, there was a span of 14 bases. The CDR3 loop reads CASSGGSWNNEQFF. In DNA, the CDR3 is TGTGCCAGCAGTGGTGGGAGCTGGAACAATGAGCAGTTCTTC.

Written as DNA, the CDR3 is TGTGCCAGCAGTTTGCACAGGGGTTCAGTTCAAGAGACCCAGTACTTC. Its translation is CASSLHRGSVQETQYF. The chain combines TRBV6-5 with TRBJ2-5; 7 nucleotides agree with TRBD1. The junction had 10 bases not matched to a gene; V was cut back by 4 bases and J by 2 bases. Germline-derived CDR1 and CDR2 are MNHEY and SVGAGI. This CDR3 comprises 16 residues.

This chain uses TRBV4-2 with TRBJ2-7; 9 nucleotides line up with TRBD1. The CDR3 runs to 14 residues. After removal of 3 bases from V and 7 bases from J, the junction contained 7 bases not matched to a gene. Germline lookup yields CDR1 LGHNA and CDR2 YNFKEQ. The CDR3 loop is CASSQVQGAGEQYF. In DNA form, the CDR3 reads TGTGCCAGCAGCCAGGTACAGGGGGCTGGAGAGCAGTACTTC.